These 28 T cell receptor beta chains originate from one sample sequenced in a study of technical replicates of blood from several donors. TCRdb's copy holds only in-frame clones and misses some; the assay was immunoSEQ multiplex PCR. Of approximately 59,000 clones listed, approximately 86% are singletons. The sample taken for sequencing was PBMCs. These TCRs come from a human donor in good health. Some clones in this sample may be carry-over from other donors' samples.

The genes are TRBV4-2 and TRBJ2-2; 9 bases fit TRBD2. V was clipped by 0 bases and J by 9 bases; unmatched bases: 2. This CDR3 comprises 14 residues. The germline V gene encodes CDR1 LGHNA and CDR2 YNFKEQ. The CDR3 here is CASSQEGTSRELFF. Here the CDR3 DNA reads TGTGCCAGCAGCCAAGAAGGGACTAGCAGGGAGCTGTTTTTT.

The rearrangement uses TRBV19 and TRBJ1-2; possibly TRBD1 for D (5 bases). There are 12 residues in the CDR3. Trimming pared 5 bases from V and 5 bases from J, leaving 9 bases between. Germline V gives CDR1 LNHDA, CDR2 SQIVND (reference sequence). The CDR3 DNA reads TGTGCCAGTAGTGAGGACATATATGGCTACACCTTC. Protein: CASSEDIYGYTF.

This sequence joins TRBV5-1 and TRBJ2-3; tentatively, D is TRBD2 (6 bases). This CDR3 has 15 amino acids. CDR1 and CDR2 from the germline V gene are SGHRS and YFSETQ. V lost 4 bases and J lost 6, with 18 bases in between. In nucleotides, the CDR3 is TGCGCCAGCAGCGGGTGGGGAGCGGGTATGGATACGCAGTATTTT. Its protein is CASSGWGAGMDTQYF. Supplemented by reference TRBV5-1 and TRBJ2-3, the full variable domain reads KAGVTQTPRYLIKTRGQQVTLSCSPISGHRSVSWYQQTPGQGLQFLFEYFSETQRNKGNFPGRFSGRQFSNSRSEMNVSTLELGDSALYLCASSGWGAGMDTQYFGPGTRLTVL.

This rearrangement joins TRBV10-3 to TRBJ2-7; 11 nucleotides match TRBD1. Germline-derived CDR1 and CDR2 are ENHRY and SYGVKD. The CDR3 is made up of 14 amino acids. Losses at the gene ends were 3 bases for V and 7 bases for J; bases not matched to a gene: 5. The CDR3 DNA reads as TGTGCCATCAGTGACGGACAGGGGGCAAAAGAGCAGTACTTC. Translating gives CAISDGQGAKEQYF.

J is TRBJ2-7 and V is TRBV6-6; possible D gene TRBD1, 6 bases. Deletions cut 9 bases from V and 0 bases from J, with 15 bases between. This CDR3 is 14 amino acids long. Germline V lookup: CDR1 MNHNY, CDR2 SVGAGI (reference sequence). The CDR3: CARPGQPSSYEQYF. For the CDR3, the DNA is TGTGCCAGGCCCGGACAGCCGAGCTCCTACGAGCAGTACTTC.

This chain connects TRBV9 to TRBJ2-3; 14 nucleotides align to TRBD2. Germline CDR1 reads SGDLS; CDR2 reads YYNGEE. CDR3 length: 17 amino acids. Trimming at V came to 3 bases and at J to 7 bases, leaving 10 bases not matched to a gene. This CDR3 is CASSGGGTSGSLNTQYF. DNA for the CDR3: TGTGCCAGCAGCGGTGGAGGGACTAGCGGGAGTTTAAATACGCAGTATTTT. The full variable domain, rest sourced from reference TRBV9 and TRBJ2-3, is DSGVTQTPKHLITATGQRVTLRCSPRSGDLSVYWYQQSLDQGLQFLIQYYNGEERAKGNILERFSAQQFPDLHSELNLSSLELGDSALYFCASSGGGTSGSLNTQYFGPGTRLTVL.

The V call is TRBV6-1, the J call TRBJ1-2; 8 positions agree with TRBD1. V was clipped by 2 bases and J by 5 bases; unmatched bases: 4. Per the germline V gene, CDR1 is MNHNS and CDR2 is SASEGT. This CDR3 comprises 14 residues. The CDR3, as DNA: TGTGCCAGCAGTGAATTGGGGACAGGATATGGCTACACCTTC. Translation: CASSELGTGYGYTF.

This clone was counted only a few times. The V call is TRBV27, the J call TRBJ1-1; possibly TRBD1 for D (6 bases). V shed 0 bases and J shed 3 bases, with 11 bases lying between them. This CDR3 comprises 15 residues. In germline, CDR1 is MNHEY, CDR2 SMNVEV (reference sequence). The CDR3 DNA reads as TGTGCCAGCAGTTTATCCAAGGGGGAAGACACTGAAGCTTTCTTT. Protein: CASSLSKGEDTEAFF.

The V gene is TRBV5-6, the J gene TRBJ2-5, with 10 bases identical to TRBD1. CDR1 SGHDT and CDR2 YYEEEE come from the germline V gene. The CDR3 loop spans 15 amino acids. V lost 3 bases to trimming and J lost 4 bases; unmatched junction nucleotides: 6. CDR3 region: CASSSPRDRGETQYF. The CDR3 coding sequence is TGTGCCAGCAGCTCCCCCCGGGACAGGGGAGAGACCCAGTACTTC.

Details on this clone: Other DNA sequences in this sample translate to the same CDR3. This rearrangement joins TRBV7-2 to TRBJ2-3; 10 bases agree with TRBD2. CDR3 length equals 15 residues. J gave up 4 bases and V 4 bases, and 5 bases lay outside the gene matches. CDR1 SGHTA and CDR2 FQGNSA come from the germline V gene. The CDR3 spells CASSSLAGAPDTQYF. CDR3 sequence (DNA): TGTGCCAGCAGCTCTCTAGCGGGAGCGCCAGATACGCAGTATTTT.

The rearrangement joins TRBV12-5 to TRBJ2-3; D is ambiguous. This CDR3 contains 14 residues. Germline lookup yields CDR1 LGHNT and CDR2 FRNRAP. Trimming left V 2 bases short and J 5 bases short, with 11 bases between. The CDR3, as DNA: TGTGCTAGTGGTTTGTCGTTGGGCCGAGATACGCAGTATTTT. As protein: CASGLSLGRDTQYF.

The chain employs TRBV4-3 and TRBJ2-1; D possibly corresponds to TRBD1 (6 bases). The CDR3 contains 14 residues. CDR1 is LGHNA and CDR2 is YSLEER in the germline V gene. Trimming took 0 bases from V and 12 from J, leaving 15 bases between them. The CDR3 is CASSQETFLGAQFF. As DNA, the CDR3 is TGCGCCAGCAGCCAAGAAACATTTTTGGGGGCGCAGTTCTTC.

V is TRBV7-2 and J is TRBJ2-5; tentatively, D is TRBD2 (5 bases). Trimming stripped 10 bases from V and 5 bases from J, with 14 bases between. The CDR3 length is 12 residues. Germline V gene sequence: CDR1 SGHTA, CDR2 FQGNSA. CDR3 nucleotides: TGTGCCACCTCGGAGCGGAGCGAGACCCAGTACTTC. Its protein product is CATSERSETQYF. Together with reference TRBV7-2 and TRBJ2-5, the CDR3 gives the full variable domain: GAGVSQSPSNKVTEKGKDVELRCDPISGHTALYWYRQSLGQGLEFLIYFQGNSAPDKSGLPSDRFSAERTGGSVSTLTIQRTQQEDSAVYLCATSERSETQYFGPGTRLLVL.

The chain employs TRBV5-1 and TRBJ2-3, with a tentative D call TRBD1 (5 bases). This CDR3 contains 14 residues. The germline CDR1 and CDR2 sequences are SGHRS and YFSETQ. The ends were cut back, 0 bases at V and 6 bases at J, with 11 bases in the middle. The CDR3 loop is CASSLVAGMDTQYF. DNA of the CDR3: TGCGCCAGCAGCTTGGTGGCAGGGATGGATACGCAGTATTTT.

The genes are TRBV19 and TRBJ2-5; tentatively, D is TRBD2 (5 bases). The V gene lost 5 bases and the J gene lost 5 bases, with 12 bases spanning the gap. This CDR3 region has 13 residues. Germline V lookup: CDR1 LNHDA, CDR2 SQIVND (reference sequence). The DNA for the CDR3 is TGTGCCAGTAGTTCCGGGCGGGTGGAGACCCAGTACTTC. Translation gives CASSSGRVETQYF.

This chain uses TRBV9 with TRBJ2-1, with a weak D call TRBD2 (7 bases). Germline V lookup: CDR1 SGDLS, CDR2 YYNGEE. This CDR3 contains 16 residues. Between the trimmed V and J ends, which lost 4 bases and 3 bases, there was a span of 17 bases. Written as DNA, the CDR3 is TGTGCCAGCAGCACCCAACGGGGGGCCTTCTACAATGAGCAGTTCTTC. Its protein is CASSTQRGAFYNEQFF.

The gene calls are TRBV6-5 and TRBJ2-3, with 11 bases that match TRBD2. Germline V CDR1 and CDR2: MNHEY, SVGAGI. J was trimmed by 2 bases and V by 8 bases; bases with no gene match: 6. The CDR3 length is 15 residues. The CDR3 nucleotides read TGTGCCAGCCGATTAGCGGGGGGGCCCACAGATACGCAGTATTTT. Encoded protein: CASRLAGGPTDTQYF.

The CDR3 DNA sequence: TGTGCCAGAAAGCCGGGACAGGGGGTAGATGGCTACACCTTC. Translated, it gives CARKPGQGVDGYTF. The chain has TRBV7-6 and TRBJ1-2; TRBD1 matches 11 bases. The germline V gene has CDR1 SGHVS and CDR2 FNYEAQ. The CDR3 is 14 amino acids. Trimming took 9 bases from V and 6 from J; bases not matched to a gene: 9.

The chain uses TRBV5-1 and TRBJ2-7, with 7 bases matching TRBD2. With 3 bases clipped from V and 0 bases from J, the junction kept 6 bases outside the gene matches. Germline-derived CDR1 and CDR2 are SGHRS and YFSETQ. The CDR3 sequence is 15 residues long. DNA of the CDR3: TGCGCCAGCAGCTCACTAGCGACCCACTCCTACGAGCAGTACTTC. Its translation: CASSSLATHSYEQYF.

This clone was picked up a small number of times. The DNA of the CDR3 is TGTGCCAGCAGCCAGTTAGCGGGAGGGTACACAGATACGCAGTATTTT. Encoded protein: CASSQLAGGYTDTQYF. This chain uses TRBV11-2 with TRBJ2-3; 11 bases match TRBD2. Germline-derived CDR1 and CDR2 are SGHAT and FQNNGV. This CDR3 is built from 16 residues. J was trimmed by 2 bases and V by 5 bases; bases with no gene match: 6.

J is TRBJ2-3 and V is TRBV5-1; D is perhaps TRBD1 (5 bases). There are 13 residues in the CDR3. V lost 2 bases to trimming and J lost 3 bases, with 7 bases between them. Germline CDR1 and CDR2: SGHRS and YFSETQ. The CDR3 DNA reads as TGCGCCAGCAGCTTCAGGGATACAGATACGCAGTATTTT. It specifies CASSFRDTDTQYF.

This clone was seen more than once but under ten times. CDR3 protein: CASTGQGNTEAFF. DNA for the CDR3: TGTGCCAGCACGGGACAGGGGAACACTGAAGCTTTCTTT. This chain uses TRBV4-2 with TRBJ1-1; 9 nucleotides agree with TRBD1. The CDR3 consists of 13 residues. Trimming took 7 bases from V and 1 from J; bases not matched to a gene: 1. CDR1 and CDR2 (germline): LGHNA, YNFKEQ.

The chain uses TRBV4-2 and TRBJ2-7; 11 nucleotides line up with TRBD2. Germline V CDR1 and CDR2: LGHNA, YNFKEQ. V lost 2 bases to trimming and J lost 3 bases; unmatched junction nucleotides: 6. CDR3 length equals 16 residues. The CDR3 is CASSQKWGLAVYEQYF. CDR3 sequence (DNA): TGTGCCAGCAGCCAAAAGTGGGGACTAGCGGTCTACGAGCAGTACTTC.

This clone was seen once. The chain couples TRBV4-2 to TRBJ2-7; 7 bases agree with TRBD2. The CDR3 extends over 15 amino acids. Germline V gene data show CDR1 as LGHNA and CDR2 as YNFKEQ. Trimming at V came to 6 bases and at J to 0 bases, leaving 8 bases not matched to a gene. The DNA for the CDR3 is TGTGCCAGCAGACTCCTGGCGGGAGCCTCCTACGAGCAGTACTTC. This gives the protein CASRLLAGASYEQYF.

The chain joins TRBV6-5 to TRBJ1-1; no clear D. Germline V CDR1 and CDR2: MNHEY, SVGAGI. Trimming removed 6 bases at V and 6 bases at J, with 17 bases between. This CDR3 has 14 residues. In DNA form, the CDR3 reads TGTGCCAGCAGGCAAGCTGCGGGCTTGCCTGAAGCTTTCTTT. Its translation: CASRQAAGLPEAFF.

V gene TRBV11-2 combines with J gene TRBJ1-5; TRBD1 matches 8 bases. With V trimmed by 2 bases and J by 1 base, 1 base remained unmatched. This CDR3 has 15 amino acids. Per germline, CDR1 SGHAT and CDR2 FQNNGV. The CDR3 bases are TGTGCCAGCAGCTTAACAGGGGGAAGCAATCAGCCCCAGCATTTT. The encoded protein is CASSLTGGSNQPQHF. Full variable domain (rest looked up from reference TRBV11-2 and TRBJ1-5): EAGVAQSPRYKIIEKRQSVAFWCNPISGHATLYWYQQILGQGPKLLIQFQNNGVVDDSQLPKDRFSAERLKGVDSTLKIQPAKLEDSAVYLCASSLTGGSNQPQHFGDGTRLSIL.

The CDR3 protein is CASSPRNGGEYEQYF. The CDR3 region has the DNA TGTGCCAGCTCACCACGGAACGGAGGGGAATACGAGCAGTACTTC. The chain has TRBV18 and TRBJ2-7; possible D gene TRBD2, 6 bases. Germline loops: CDR1 KGHSH, CDR2 LQKENI. This CDR3 comprises 15 residues. Trimming cost V 1 base and J 4 bases, with 14 bases left between them.

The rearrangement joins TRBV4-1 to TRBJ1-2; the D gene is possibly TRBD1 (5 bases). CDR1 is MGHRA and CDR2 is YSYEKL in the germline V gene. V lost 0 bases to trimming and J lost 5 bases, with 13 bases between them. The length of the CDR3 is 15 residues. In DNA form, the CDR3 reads TGCGCCAGCAGCCAAGAATGGGGGAGGGAGTATGGCTACACCTTC. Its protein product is CASSQEWGREYGYTF.